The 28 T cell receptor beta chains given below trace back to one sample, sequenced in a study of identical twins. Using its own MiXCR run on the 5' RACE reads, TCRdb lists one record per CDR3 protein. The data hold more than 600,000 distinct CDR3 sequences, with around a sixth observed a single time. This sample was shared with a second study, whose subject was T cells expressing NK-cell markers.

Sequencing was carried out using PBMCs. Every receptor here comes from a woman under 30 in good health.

The CDR3 protein is CAINRWDSPTDTQYF. The CDR3 DNA sequence: TGTGCCATCAACCGCTGGGACAGCCCCACAGATACGCAGTATTTT. This chain links TRBV10-3 with TRBJ2-3; 7 bases match TRBD1. This CDR3 region has 15 residues. After removal of 7 bases from V and 2 bases from J, the junction contained 9 bases not matched to a gene. Germline lookup yields CDR1 ENHRY and CDR2 SYGVKD.

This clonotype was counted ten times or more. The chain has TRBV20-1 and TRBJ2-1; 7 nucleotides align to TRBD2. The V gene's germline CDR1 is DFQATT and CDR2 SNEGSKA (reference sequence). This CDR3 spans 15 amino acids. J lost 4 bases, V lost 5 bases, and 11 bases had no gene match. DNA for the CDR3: TGCAGTGCTGGAGTGTCTAGCGGAGTTTACAATGAGCAGTTCTTC. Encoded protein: CSAGVSSGVYNEQFF.

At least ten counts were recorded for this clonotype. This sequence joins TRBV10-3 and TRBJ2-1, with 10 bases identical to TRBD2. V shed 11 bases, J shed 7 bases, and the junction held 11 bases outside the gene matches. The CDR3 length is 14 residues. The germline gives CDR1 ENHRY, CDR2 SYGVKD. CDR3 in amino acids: CAVQSGGAENEQFF. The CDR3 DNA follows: TGTGCCGTCCAAAGCGGGGGGGCGGAAAATGAGCAGTTCTTC.

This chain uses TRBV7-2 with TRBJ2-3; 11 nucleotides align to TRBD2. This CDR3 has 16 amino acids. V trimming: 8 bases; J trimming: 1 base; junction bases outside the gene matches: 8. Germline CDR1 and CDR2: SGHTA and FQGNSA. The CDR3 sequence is CASGSPLAGGTDTQYF. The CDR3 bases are TGTGCCAGCGGGTCCCCACTAGCGGGGGGCACAGATACGCAGTATTTT.

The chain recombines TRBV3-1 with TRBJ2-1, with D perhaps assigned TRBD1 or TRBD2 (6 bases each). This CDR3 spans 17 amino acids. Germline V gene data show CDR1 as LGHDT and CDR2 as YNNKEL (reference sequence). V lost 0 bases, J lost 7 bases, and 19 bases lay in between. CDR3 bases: TGTGCCAGCAGCCAAGAAAGGGGCACCCCGGGGGCGAATGAGCAGTTCTTC. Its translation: CASSQERGTPGANEQFF.

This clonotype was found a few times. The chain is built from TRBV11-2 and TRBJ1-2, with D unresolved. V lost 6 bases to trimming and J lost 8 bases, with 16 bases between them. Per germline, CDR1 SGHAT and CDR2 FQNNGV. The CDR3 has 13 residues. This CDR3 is CASSRGSGGGYTF. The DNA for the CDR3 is TGTGCCAGCAGTCGAGGGTCAGGAGGAGGCTACACCTTC. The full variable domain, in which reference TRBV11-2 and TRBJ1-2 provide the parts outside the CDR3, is EAGVAQSPRYKIIEKRQSVAFWCNPISGHATLYWYQQILGQGPKLLIQFQNNGVVDDSQLPKDRFSAERLKGVDSTLKIQPAKLEDSAVYLCASSRGSGGGYTFGSGTRLTVV.

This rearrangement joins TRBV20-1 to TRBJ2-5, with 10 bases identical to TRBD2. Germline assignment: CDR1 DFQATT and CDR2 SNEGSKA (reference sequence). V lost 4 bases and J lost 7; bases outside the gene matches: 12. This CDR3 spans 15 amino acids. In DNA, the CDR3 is TGCAGTGCTACCGTAGCGGGAGGATACGGGGGGACCCAGTACTTC. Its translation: CSATVAGGYGGTQYF.

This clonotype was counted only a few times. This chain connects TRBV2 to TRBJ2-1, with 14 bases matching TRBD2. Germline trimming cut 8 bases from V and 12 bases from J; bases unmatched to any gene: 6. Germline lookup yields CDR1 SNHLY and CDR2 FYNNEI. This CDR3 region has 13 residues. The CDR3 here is CASRGLAGAVQFF. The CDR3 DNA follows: TGTGCCAGCCGGGGACTAGCGGGAGCTGTGCAGTTCTTC.

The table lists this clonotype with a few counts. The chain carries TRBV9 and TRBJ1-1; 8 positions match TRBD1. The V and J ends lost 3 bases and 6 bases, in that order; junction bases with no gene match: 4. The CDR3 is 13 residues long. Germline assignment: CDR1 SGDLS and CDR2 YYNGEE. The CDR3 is CASSANRGAEAFF. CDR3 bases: TGTGCCAGCAGCGCCAACAGGGGGGCTGAAGCTTTCTTT.

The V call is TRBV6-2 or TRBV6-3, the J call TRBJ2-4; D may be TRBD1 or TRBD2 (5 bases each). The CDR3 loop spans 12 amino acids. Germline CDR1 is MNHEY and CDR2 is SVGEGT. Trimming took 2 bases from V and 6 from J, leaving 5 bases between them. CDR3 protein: CASSYGGNIQYF. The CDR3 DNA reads TGTGCCAGCAGTTACGGGGGAAACATTCAGTACTTC.

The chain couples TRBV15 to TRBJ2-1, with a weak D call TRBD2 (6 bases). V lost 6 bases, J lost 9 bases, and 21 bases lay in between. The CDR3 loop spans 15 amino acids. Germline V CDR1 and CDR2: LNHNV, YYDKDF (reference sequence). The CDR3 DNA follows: TGTGCCACCAGGATACCCTCGGGAGTTCGGGCTGAGCAGTTCTTC. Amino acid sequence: CATRIPSGVRAEQFF.

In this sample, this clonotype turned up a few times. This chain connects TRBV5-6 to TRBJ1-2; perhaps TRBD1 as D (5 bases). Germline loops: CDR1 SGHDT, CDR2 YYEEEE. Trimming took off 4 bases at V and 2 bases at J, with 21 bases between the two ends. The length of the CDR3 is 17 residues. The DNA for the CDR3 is TGTGCCAGCAGCCGCTTTTCAGGGAGGTCTTGGAACTATGGCTACACCTTC. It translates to CASSRFSGRSWNYGYTF. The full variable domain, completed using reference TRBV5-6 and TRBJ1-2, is DAGVTQSPTHLIKTRGQQVTLRCSPKSGHDTVSWYQQALGQGPQFIFQYYEEEERQRGNFPDRFSGHQFPNYSSELNVNALLLGDSALYLCASSRFSGRSWNYGYTFGSGTRLTVV.

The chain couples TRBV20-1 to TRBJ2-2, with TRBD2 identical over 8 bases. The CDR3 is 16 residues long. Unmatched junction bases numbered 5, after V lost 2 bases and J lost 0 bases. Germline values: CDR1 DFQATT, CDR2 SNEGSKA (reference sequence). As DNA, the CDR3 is TGCAGTGCTAGAAGGGCGGGAGGAACGAACACCGGGGAGCTGTTTTTT. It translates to CSARRAGGTNTGELFF.

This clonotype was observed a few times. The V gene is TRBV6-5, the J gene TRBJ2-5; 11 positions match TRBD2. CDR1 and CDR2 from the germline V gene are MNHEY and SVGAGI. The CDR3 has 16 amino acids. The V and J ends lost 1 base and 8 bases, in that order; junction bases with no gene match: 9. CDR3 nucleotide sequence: TGTGCCAGCAGTTACTATGCTAGCGGGGGGACGAAAACCCAGTACTTC. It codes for CASSYYASGGTKTQYF.

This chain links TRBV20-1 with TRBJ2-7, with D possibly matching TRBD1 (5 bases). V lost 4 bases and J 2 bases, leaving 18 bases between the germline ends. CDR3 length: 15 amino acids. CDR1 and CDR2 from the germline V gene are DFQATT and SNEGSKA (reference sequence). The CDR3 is CSAMSGPDLAYEQYF. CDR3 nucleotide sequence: TGCAGTGCTATGTCAGGGCCTGACCTTGCCTACGAGCAGTACTTC.

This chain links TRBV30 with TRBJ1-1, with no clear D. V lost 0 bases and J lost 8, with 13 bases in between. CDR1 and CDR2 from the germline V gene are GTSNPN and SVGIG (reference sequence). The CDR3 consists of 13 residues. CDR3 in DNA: TGTGCCTGGAGTGTCGGACCTAGGACCGAAGCTTTCTTT. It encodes CAWSVGPRTEAFF.

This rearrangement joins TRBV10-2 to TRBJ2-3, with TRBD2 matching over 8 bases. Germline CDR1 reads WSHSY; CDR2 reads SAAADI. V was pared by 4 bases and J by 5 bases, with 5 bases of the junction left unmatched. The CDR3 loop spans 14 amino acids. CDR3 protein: CASSAGREVDTQYF. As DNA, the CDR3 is TGCGCCAGCAGTGCTGGGCGGGAGGTAGATACGCAGTATTTT.

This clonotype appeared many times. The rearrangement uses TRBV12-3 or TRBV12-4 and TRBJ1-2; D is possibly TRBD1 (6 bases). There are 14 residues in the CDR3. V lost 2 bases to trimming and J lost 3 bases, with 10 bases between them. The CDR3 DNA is TGTGCCAGCAGTTTAAGCCACAGGGACTATGGCTACACCTTC. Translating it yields CASSLSHRDYGYTF.

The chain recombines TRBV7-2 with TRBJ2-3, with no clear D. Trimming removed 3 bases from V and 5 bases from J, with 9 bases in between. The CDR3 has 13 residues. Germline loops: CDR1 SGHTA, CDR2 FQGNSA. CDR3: CASSFGSVDTQYF. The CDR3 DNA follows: TGTGCCAGCAGCTTCGGTTCGGTAGATACGCAGTATTTT.

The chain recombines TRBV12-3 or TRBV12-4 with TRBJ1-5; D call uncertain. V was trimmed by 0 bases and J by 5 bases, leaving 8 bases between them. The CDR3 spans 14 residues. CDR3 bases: TGTGCCAGCAGTTTAGCCTCCTGGGATCAGCCCCAGCATTTT. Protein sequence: CASSLASWDQPQHF.

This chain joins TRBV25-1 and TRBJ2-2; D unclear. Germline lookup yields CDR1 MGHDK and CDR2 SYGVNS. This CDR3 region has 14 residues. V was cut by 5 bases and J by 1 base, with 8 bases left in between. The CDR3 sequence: CASSSNVNTGELFF. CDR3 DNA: TGTGCCAGCAGTTCTAACGTGAACACCGGGGAGCTGTTTTTT.

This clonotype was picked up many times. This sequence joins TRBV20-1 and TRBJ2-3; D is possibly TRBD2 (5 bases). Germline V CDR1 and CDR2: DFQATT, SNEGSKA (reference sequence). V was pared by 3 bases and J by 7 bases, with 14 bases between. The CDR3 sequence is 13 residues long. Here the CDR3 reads CSARGALDNTQYF. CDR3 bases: TGCAGTGCTAGGGGAGCCTTAGACAATACGCAGTATTTT.

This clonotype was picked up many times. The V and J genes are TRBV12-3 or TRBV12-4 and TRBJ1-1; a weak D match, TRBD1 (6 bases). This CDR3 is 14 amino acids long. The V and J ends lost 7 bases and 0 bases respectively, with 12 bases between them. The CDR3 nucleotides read TGTGCCAGCACTATTGGACAGCTGAACACTGAAGCTTTCTTT. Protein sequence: CASTIGQLNTEAFF.

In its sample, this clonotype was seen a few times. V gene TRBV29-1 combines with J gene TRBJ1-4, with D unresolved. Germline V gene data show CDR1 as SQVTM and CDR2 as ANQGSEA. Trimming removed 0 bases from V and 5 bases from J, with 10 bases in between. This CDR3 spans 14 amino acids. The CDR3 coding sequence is TGCAGCGTTGAAGAGGTCGCCGGGAATGAAAAACTGTTTTTT. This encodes CSVEEVAGNEKLFF.

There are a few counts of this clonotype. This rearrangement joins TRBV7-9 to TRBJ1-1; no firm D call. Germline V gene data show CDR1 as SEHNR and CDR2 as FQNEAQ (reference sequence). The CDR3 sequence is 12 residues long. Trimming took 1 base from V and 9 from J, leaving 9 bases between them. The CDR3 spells CASSLVGDQAFF. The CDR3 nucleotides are TGTGCCAGCAGCTTAGTCGGGGATCAAGCTTTCTTT.

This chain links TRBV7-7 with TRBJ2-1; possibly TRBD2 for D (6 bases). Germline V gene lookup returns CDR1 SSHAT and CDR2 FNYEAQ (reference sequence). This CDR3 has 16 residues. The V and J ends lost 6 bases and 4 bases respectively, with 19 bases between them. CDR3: CASRPLGGSEYNEQFF. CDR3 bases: TGTGCCAGCAGGCCTTTGGGAGGATCAGAATACAATGAGCAGTTCTTC.

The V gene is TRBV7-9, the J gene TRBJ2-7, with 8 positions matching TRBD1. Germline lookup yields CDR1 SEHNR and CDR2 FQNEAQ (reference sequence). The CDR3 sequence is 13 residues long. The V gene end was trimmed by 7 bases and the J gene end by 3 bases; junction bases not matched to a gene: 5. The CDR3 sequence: CASTGQGRYEQYF. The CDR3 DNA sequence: TGTGCCAGCACCGGACAGGGCCGCTACGAGCAGTACTTC.

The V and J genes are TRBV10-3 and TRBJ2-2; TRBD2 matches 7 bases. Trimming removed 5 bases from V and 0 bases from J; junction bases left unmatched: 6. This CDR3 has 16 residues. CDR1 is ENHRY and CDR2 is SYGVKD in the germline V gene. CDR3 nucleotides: TGTGCCATCAGTCAAAGCGGGGCCGCGAACACCGGGGAGCTGTTTTTT. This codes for CAISQSGAANTGELFF.